These T cell receptor beta chains were read from a single sample in a study of cytomegalovirus exposure and HLA in healthy donors. Generated by immunoSEQ multiplex PCR, the TCRdb table keeps only in-frame clones and is missing some. The sample holds approximately 280,000 clones, about 86% seen once. Sequenced input: PBMCs. Source of these receptors: a woman under 30 in good health and CMV-seronegative. CDR3s include the opening cysteine and the closing phenylalanine or tryptophan. The D gene is left open where the match is weak. Not all rows give a size; the values are once, few, many and, for expanded clones, a class.

v_call	d_call	j_call	clone_size	cdr3_nt	cdr3_aa
TRBV19	TRBD1	TRBJ1-5	-	TGTGCCAGTAGTCGGGACAGGGTAGGCAATCAGCCCCAGCATTTT	CASSRDRVGNQPQHF
TRBV6-6	-	TRBJ2-7	few	TGTGCCAGCAGTTTGGGCGGGATTCCCTACGAGCAGTACTTC	CASSLGGIPYEQYF
TRBV5-6	TRBD2	TRBJ2-1	-	TGTGCCAGCAGCTCCCCGGCTAGCGGGGGGGCCTACAATGAGCAGTTCTTC	CASSSPASGGAYNEQFF
TRBV7-9	-	TRBJ1-6	-	TGTGCCAGCAGCTTCCCGGGACACGATAATTCACCCCTCCACTTT	CASSFPGHDNSPLHF
TRBV27	-	TRBJ1-5	-	TGTGCCAGCAGGGTTCGGTTCGACCGGGGTAGCAATCAGCCCCAGCATTTT	CASRVRFDRGSNQPQHF
TRBV27	TRBD2	TRBJ2-7	-	TGTGCCAGCAGTTCGGGGACTAGCTCCTACGAGCAGTACTTC	CASSSGTSSYEQYF
TRBV5-4	TRBD1	TRBJ2-1	-	TGTGCCAGCAGCACACACAGGGGGCCCTACAATGAGCAGTTCTTC	CASSTHRGPYNEQFF
TRBV5-1	-	TRBJ2-7	few	TGCGCCAGCAGCCCCACTGGAGGGCACTCCTACGAGCAGTACTTC	CASSPTGGHSYEQYF
TRBV27	-	TRBJ2-2	-	TGTGCCAGCAGTTTATGGGTCGGGGGGGAGCTGTTTTTT	CASSLWVGGELFF
TRBV29-1	-	TRBJ1-2	few	TGCAGCTTCACCGAGACAGATAACTATGGCTACACCTTC	CSFTETDNYGYTF
TRBV30	-	TRBJ1-1	-	TGTGCCTGGAGTGTAGGTACGACAGCGAACACTGAAGCTTTCTTT	CAWSVGTTANTEAFF
TRBV18	-	TRBJ1-2	-	TGTGCCAGCTCACCGACAGATAACTATGGCTACACCTTC	CASSPTDNYGYTF
TRBV27	TRBD1	TRBJ1-5	-	TGTGCCACGCCGGGCCAGGGGGGCGGAAATCAGCCCCAGCATTTT	CATPGQGGGNQPQHF
TRBV30	-	TRBJ1-3	-	TGTGCCTGGAGCCCAATAGCCTCTGGAAACACCATATATTTT	CAWSPIASGNTIYF
TRBV27	TRBD2	TRBJ2-7	-	TGTGCCAGCAGTTCTGGGACTAGCGGCGCCTACGAGCAGTACTTC	CASSSGTSGAYEQYF
TRBV29-1	TRBD1	TRBJ1-6	-	TGCAGCGTGACGGACAGGGATGGTTCACCCCTCCACTTT	CSVTDRDGSPLHF
TRBV11-2	-	TRBJ1-3	-	TGTGCCAGCAGCTTAGATTGGACTCAGGGGTATGGAAACACCATATATTTT	CASSLDWTQGYGNTIYF
TRBV6-5	-	TRBJ2-2	-	TGTGCCAGCAGTTATTCCACTAACACCGGGGAGCTGTTTTTT	CASSYSTNTGELFF
TRBV5-1	TRBD1	TRBJ2-2	many	TGCGCCAGCAGCCCGGGACAGGGTAACACCGGGGAGCTGTTTTTT	CASSPGQGNTGELFF
TRBV15	-	TRBJ2-1	-	TGTGCCACCAGACCGGGCGGGGAGTTCAGTGAGCAGTTCTTC	CATRPGGEFSEQFF
TRBV5-1	TRBD1	TRBJ2-2	-	TGCGCCAGCAGCTTGGTCCCCGGGACAGGGGGCCGGAACACCGGGGAGCTGTTTTTT	CASSLVPGTGGRNTGELFF
TRBV10-3	-	TRBJ2-3	-	TGTGCCATCAGTGAGTCAGCGTCCGGGGCAGATACGCAGTATTTT	CAISESASGADTQYF
TRBV7-9	TRBD2	TRBJ2-7	many	TGTGCCAGCAGCTCTCGGACTAGCGGGAGAGACGAGCAGTACTTC	CASSSRTSGRDEQYF
TRBV7-6	TRBD2	TRBJ2-7	-	TGTGCCAGCAGCTTAGCGACTAGCGGGGGAGCTACTCACTACGAGCAGTACTTC	CASSLATSGGATHYEQYF
TRBV30	TRBD2	TRBJ2-1	-	TGTGCCTGGAAGACTAGCGGGAGGGTTAGTGAGCAGTTCTTC	CAWKTSGRVSEQFF
TRBV19	TRBD1	TRBJ1-2	-	TGTGCCAGTAGTTCAGGGGGCGCGGGTAACTATGGCTACACCTTC	CASSSGGAGNYGYTF
TRBV5-1	TRBD2	TRBJ2-5	-	TGCGCCAGCAGCTTGACTTCCGGGACTAGCGCAAATGAGACCCAGTACTTC	CASSLTSGTSANETQYF
TRBV11-2	-	TRBJ2-3	-	TGTGCCAGCAGCTTAGGCTCCTCGCGAGATACGCAGTATTTT	CASSLGSSRDTQYF
TRBV11-2	-	TRBJ2-7	-	TGTGCCAGCAGCTTTTCTGGCGGGGGCCTCCCCTACGAGCAGTACTTC	CASSFSGGGLPYEQYF
TRBV2	-	TRBJ1-1	-	TGTGCCAGCAGTGACGACAGAAACACTGAAGCTTTCTTT	CASSDDRNTEAFF
TRBV27	TRBD2	TRBJ2-3	-	TGTGCCAGCAGTCCGAAATTCCGGTTTAGCGGGAGGGCCATAGATACGCAGTATTTT	CASSPKFRFSGRAIDTQYF
TRBV4-3	TRBD2	TRBJ2-1	-	TGCGCCAGCAGCCAAGAATTTACTAGCGGGGGGTACAATGAGCAGTTCTTC	CASSQEFTSGGYNEQFF
TRBV4-2	-	TRBJ2-7	-	TGTGCCAGCAGCCAAGATCCCGGGAGCTCCTACGAGCAGTACTTC	CASSQDPGSSYEQYF
TRBV7-8	TRBD1	TRBJ1-2	-	TGTGCCAGCAGCTCCCTTGGGACAGGCCGTAACTATGGCTACACCTTC	CASSSLGTGRNYGYTF
TRBV4-1	-	TRBJ1-3	-	TGCGCCAGCAGCTCTAATCAGGGCGCAAGCTCTGGAAACACCATATATTTT	CASSSNQGASSGNTIYF
TRBV6-1	-	TRBJ1-2	-	TGTGCCAGCAGTGTCTTAGGGGCCCCACTCTTCTATGGCTACACCTTC	CASSVLGAPLFYGYTF
TRBV6-1	-	TRBJ2-7	once	TGTGCCAGCAGTGTAATTGAGAGACCGGACAGAGACTCCTACGAGCAGTACTTC	CASSVIERPDRDSYEQYF
TRBV13	TRBD2	TRBJ2-7	-	TGTGCCAGCAGCCCCCGGGAGGCCTACGAGCAGTACTTC	CASSPREAYEQYF
TRBV6-6	-	TRBJ2-7	-	TGTGCCAGCAGTTCCCTATATAGCTCCTACGAGCAGTACTTC	CASSSLYSSYEQYF
TRBV7-6	-	TRBJ2-4	-	TGTGCCAGCAGCCAACGGACCGGAGGAATTCAGTACTTC	CASSQRTGGIQYF
TRBV6-1	TRBD1	TRBJ2-7	-	TGTGCCAGCTCGCCCAGGACAGGAATTGGCGAGCAGTACTTC	CASSPRTGIGEQYF
TRBV29-1	-	TRBJ1-2	-	TGCAGCGTTGAAGGCTATAGGGCGGGCTATGGCTACACCTTC	CSVEGYRAGYGYTF
TRBV28	TRBD1	TRBJ1-6	-	TGTGCCAGCAGACCAGGGGGCGATTCACCCCTCCACTTT	CASRPGGDSPLHF
TRBV7-6	TRBD1	TRBJ1-2	-	TGTGCCAGCAGCTCCCCCAGGACAGGGGTTGGCTACACCTTC	CASSSPRTGVGYTF
TRBV18	TRBD1	TRBJ1-1	-	TGTGCCAGCTCACCCGGACAGGGGGGAAGCACTGAAGCTTTCTTT	CASSPGQGGSTEAFF
TRBV5-1	TRBD1	TRBJ2-3	-	TGCGCCAGCAGCTTGAGTGCAACAGGGGGGTCTAATACGCAGTATTTT	CASSLSATGGSNTQYF
TRBV5-1	-	TRBJ1-2	-	TGCGCCAGCAGATCTATCCTCTACTATGGCTACACCTTC	CASRSILYYGYTF
TRBV25-1	-	TRBJ2-3	once	TGTGCCAGCAGTGATCAGGGAGATACGCAGTATTTT	CASSDQGDTQYF
TRBV7-6	TRBD2	TRBJ2-7	few	TGTGCCAGCAGCTTAAGCGGGGGGGCCTACGAGCAGTACTTC	CASSLSGGAYEQYF
TRBV4-3	TRBD1	TRBJ1-3	-	TGCGCCAGCAGCCGCAGCTCCCAGGGGGCGGCTGGAAACACCATATATTTT	CASSRSSQGAAGNTIYF
TRBV4-3	TRBD1	TRBJ2-1	-	TGCGCCAGCAGCCAAGAGGCCTCCCTTAAAAGGGACAGGGAATTCTTC	CASSQEASLKRDREFF
TRBV28	-	TRBJ2-3	-	TGTGCCAGCAGTTTATACCCCAAGGGGCAGACTAGCACAGATACGCAGTATTTT	CASSLYPKGQTSTDTQYF
TRBV1	-	TRBJ1-1	-	TGCACCAGCAGCCAAGAAATAGGGGGCTTTGGCACTGAAGCTTTCTTT	CTSSQEIGGFGTEAFF
TRBV14	-	TRBJ2-1	-	TGTGCCAGCAGCCAAGATCTATTCGATGAGCAGTTCTTC	CASSQDLFDEQFF